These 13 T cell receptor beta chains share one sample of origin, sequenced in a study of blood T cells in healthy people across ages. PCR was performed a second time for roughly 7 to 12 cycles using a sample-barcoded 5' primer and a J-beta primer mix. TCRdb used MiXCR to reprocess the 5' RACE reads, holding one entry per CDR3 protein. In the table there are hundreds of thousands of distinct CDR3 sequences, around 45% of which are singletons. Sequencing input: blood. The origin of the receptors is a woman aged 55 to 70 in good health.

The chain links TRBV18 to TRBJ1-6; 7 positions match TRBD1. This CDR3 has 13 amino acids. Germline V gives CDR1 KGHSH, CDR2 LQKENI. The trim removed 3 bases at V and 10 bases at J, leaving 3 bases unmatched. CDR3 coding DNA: TGTGCCAGCTCACCGACAGGGACCTCACCCCTCCACTTT. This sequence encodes CASSPTGTSPLHF.

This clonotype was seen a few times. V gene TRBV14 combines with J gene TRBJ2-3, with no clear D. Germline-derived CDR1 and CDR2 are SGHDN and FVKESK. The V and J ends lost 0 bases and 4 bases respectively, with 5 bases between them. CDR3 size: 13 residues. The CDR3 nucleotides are TGTGCCAGCAGCCAAGATAACGCAGATACGCAGTATTTT. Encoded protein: CASSQDNADTQYF. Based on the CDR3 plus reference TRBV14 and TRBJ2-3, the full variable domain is EAGVTQFPSHSVIEKGQTVTLRCDPISGHDNLYWYRRVMGKEIKFLLHFVKESKQDESGMPNNRFLAERTGGTYSTLKVQPAELEDSGVYFCASSQDNADTQYFGPGTRLTVL.

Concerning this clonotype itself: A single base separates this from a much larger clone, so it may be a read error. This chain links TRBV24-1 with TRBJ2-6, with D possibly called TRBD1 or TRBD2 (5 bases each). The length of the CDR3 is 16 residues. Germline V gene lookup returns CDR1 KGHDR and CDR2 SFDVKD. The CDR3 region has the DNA TGTGCCACCAGTGATTCCACCGGGACGTTGGCCGACGTCCTGACTTTC. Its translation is CATSDSTGTLADVLTF.

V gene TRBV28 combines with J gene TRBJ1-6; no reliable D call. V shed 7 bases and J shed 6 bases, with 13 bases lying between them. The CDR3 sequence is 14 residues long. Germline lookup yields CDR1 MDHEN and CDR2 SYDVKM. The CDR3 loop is CASKRAALNSPLHF. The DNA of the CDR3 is TGTGCCAGCAAGCGGGCGGCCCTTAATTCACCCCTCCACTTT.

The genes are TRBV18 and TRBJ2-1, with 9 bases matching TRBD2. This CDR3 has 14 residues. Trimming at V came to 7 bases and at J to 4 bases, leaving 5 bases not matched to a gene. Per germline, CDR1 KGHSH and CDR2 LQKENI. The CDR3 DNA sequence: TGTGCCAGCTTTACTAGCGGGCGGTACAATGAGCAGTTCTTC. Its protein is CASFTSGRYNEQFF. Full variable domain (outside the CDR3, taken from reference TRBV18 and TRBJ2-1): NAGVMQNPRHLVRRRGQEARLRCSPMKGHSHVYWYRQLPEEGLKFMVYLQKENIIDESGMPKERFSAEFPKEGPSILRIQQVVRGDSAAYFCASFTSGRYNEQFFGPGTRLTVL.

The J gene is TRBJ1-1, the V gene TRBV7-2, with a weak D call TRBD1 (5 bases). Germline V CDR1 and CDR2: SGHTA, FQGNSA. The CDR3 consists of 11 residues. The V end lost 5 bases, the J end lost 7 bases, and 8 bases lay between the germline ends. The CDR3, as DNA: TGTGCCAGCAGCGGTGACAGTGAAGCTTTCTTT. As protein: CASSGDSEAFF.

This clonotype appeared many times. The CDR3 loop is CASSYPLGRTDTQYF. The CDR3, as DNA: TGTGCCAGCAGTTACCCCCTCGGTCGCACAGATACGCAGTATTTT. The chain carries TRBV6-2 or TRBV6-3 and TRBJ2-3; D call uncertain. Germline CDR1 is MNHEY and CDR2 is SVGEGT. V dropped 2 bases and J dropped 1 base, with 10 bases sitting between them. This CDR3 region has 15 residues.

CDR3 in amino acids: CASWDLNTGELFF. CDR3 sequence (DNA): TGTGCCAGTTGGGACCTTAACACCGGGGAGCTGTTTTTT. The V call is TRBV19, the J call TRBJ2-2, with D possibly called TRBD1 or TRBD2 (5 bases each). This CDR3 comprises 13 residues. Germline V lookup: CDR1 LNHDA, CDR2 SQIVND (reference sequence). V was cut by 8 bases and J by 2 bases, with 9 bases left in between.

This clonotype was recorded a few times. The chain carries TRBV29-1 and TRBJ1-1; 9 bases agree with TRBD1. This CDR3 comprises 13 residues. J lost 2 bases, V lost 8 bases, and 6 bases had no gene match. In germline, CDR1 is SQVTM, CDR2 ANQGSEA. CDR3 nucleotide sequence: TGCAGCACTAGGACAGGGGTAAACACTGAAGCTTTCTTT. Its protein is CSTRTGVNTEAFF.

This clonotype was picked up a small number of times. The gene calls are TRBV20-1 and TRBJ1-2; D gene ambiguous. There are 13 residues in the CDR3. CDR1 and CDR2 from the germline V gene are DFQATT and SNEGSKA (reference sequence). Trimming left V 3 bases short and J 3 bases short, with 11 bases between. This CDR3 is CSASSGMDYGYTF. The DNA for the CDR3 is TGCAGTGCTAGCTCTGGTATGGACTATGGCTACACCTTC.

The CDR3 here is CASSYQRRYEQYF. For the CDR3, the DNA is TGTGCCAGCAGTTACCAGCGCCGCTACGAGCAGTACTTC. The chain links TRBV6-5 to TRBJ2-5; D gene uncertain. The tail of the sequence fits TRBJ2-7 better, so the J call may be wrong. This CDR3 has 13 residues. The germline V gene has CDR1 MNHEY and CDR2 SVGAGI.

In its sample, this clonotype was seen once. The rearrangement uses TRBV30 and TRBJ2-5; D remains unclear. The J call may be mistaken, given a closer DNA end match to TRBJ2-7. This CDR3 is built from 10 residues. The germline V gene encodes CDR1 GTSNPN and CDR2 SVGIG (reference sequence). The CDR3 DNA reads TGTGCCTGGAGTTCCAACGAGCAGTACTTC. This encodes CAWSSNEQYF.

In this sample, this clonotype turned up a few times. CDR3 in amino acids: CASSTGSWSYNEQFF. CDR3 coding DNA: TGTGCCAGCAGCACGGGGAGCTGGTCCTACAATGAGCAGTTCTTC. The chain employs TRBV7-9 and TRBJ2-1, with D perhaps TRBD2 (5 bases). CDR1 SEHNR and CDR2 FQNEAQ come from the germline V gene (reference sequence). V was trimmed by 5 bases and J by 1 base, leaving 12 bases between them. This CDR3 spans 15 amino acids.